Listed below are T cell receptor beta chains from one sample, sequenced in a study of blood T cell repertoires in COVID-19. Assay: immunoSEQ multiplex PCR; the TCRdb copy retains only in-frame clones and omits some. The repertoire has 45,000 to 50,000 clones, 85% to 90% of them found once; the top ten carry roughly 2.5%. Sequencing used peripheral blood. All receptors come from a woman older than 75 with COVID-19, enrolled during active disease. The CDR3 runs from the conserved cysteine through the conserved F or W. Each record gives: CDR3 DNA, CDR3 protein, V gene, J gene, clone size, D gene. A D gene is named only where the DNA matches it firmly. Not every row has a clone size; where given, it reads once, few, many or a size class.

DNA: TGTGCCAGCAGCTCGAGAATGTCCCCGAACACTGAAGCTTTCTTT; CDR3: CASSSRMSPNTEAFF; V: TRBV7-9; J: TRBJ1-1; size: once; D: NA
DNA: TGTGCCAGTAGGGACAGGGCCAGCAATCAGCCCCAGCATTTT; CDR3: CASRDRASNQPQHF; V: TRBV19; J: TRBJ1-5; size: NA; D: TRBD1
DNA: TGTGCCACCAGTTTTCTCGGTGGCTACACCTTC; CDR3: CATSFLGGYTF; V: TRBV24-1; J: TRBJ1-2; size: NA; D: NA
DNA: TGCGCCAGCAGCTTGAAGCGGGGGGGCAGAGAGACCCAGTACTTC; CDR3: CASSLKRGGRETQYF; V: TRBV5-1; J: TRBJ2-5; size: NA; D: TRBD2
DNA: TGTGCCTGGAGTGTAGCCCAGGCGAGCACTGAAGCTTTCTTT; CDR3: CAWSVAQASTEAFF; V: TRBV30; J: TRBJ1-1; size: NA; D: NA
DNA: TGTGCCAGTACCGGACTCACAACTAATGAAAAACTGTTTTTT; CDR3: CASTGLTTNEKLFF; V: TRBV19; J: TRBJ1-4; size: NA; D: NA
DNA: TGTGCCAGTAGCCTTAAGGGGGCTAGTCAGCCCCAGCATTTT; CDR3: CASSLKGASQPQHF; V: TRBV19; J: TRBJ1-5; size: NA; D: TRBD1
DNA: TGCGCCAGCAGCTTGGACCGGGTTAGCAGTGAAAAACTGTTTTTT; CDR3: CASSLDRVSSEKLFF; V: TRBV5-1; J: TRBJ1-4; size: few; D: NA
DNA: TGCGCCAGCAGCCAAGGCCGCCACAGGGAGGGAGCCGGGGAGCTGTTTTTT; CDR3: CASSQGRHREGAGELFF; V: TRBV4-1; J: TRBJ2-2; size: NA; D: NA
DNA: TGTGCCAGCAGCCAGAGGACAGTGAACACCGGGGAGCTGTTTTTT; CDR3: CASSQRTVNTGELFF; V: TRBV14; J: TRBJ2-2; size: NA; D: NA
DNA: TGTGCCAGCATCCCAGCAGGGGGGAACCGGCAGCCCCAGCATTTT; CDR3: CASIPAGGNRQPQHF; V: TRBV28; J: TRBJ1-5; size: NA; D: TRBD1
DNA: TGCGCCAGCAGCCCGGGACCGAGCGGGGAGCAGTACTTC; CDR3: CASSPGPSGEQYF; V: TRBV10-1; J: TRBJ2-7; size: NA; D: NA
DNA: TGTGCCAGCAGCTTGACCGCAGGCAATAACTATGGCTACACCTTC; CDR3: CASSLTAGNNYGYTF; V: TRBV7-9; J: TRBJ1-2; size: once; D: NA
DNA: TGTGCCCTGATGGAGCGGAATCACAATGAGCAGTTCTTC; CDR3: CALMERNHNEQFF; V: TRBV2; J: TRBJ2-1; size: once; D: NA
DNA: TGTGCCAGTAGTATATTGGGCAGAAACTATGGCTACACCTTC; CDR3: CASSILGRNYGYTF; V: TRBV19; J: TRBJ1-2; size: NA; D: NA
DNA: TGTGCCAGCTCACCAACAGGGTACACTGAAGCTTTCTTT; CDR3: CASSPTGYTEAFF; V: TRBV18; J: TRBJ1-1; size: NA; D: NA
DNA: TGTGCCAGCACGACAGGGGGCTTTGAAAAACTGTTTTTT; CDR3: CASTTGGFEKLFF; V: TRBV6-5; J: TRBJ1-4; size: NA; D: TRBD1
DNA: TGCAGCGGGAGGGCTTCTAGCGGGAGATCTAACTCCTACAATGAGCAGTTCTTC; CDR3: CSGRASSGRSNSYNEQFF; V: TRBV29-1; J: TRBJ2-1; size: NA; D: TRBD2
DNA: TGTGCCAGCAGCCAATCCGGGACAGTGAACACTGAAGCTTTCTTT; CDR3: CASSQSGTVNTEAFF; V: TRBV3-1/TRBV3-2; J: TRBJ1-1; size: NA; D: TRBD1
DNA: TGTGCCAGTAGTCCCAGGGACAGGAGACTCTCTGGGGCCAACGTCCTGACTTTC; CDR3: CASSPRDRRLSGANVLTF; V: TRBV19; J: TRBJ2-6; size: few; D: TRBD1
DNA: TGCAGCGCCGGGGGGAGCTCCTACAATGAGCAGTTCTTC; CDR3: CSAGGSSYNEQFF; V: TRBV29-1; J: TRBJ2-1; size: NA; D: TRBD2
DNA: TGTGCCAGCAGTCCCACGGGGGGGAGCATGTCTCATGAAAAACTGTTTTTT; CDR3: CASSPTGGSMSHEKLFF; V: TRBV27; J: TRBJ1-4; size: once; D: NA
DNA: TGTGCCAGCAGCTTTAGGGGATCATACAATGAGCAGTTCTTC; CDR3: CASSFRGSYNEQFF; V: TRBV7-2; J: TRBJ2-1; size: NA; D: NA
DNA: TGTGCCAGCAGCCAAGACAGGGGCAACAATCAGCCCCAGCATTTT; CDR3: CASSQDRGNNQPQHF; V: TRBV3-1/TRBV3-2; J: TRBJ1-5; size: NA; D: NA
DNA: TGTGCCAGCTCGCCCAGCAGACAGGGCCCCTACGAGCAGTACTTC; CDR3: CASSPSRQGPYEQYF; V: TRBV18; J: TRBJ2-7; size: NA; D: TRBD1
DNA: TGTGCCAGCAGTTCTCGCTACTCTGGGGCCAACGTCCTGACTTTC; CDR3: CASSSRYSGANVLTF; V: TRBV27; J: TRBJ2-6; size: NA; D: NA
DNA: TGTGCCAGCAGTTTATCCGCTAGCGGGAACATCGGGACCCAGTACTTC; CDR3: CASSLSASGNIGTQYF; V: TRBV28; J: TRBJ2-5; size: NA; D: TRBD2
DNA: TGTGCCAGCAGCCGTACCGGGACAGGGGGTTATGGCTACACCTTC; CDR3: CASSRTGTGGYGYTF; V: TRBV5-5; J: TRBJ1-2; size: NA; D: TRBD1
DNA: TGTGCCAGCAGTACCCGGGGACAGGGGTACGAGCAGTACTTC; CDR3: CASSTRGQGYEQYF; V: TRBV6-5; J: TRBJ2-7; size: NA; D: TRBD1
DNA: TGTGCCAGCAGTAACAGGCCCGCTGAAGCTTTCTTT; CDR3: CASSNRPAEAFF; V: TRBV3-1/TRBV3-2; J: TRBJ1-1; size: NA; D: NA
DNA: TGTGCCAGCAGTCGACAGGGCGGTAATTCACCCCTCCACTTT; CDR3: CASSRQGGNSPLHF; V: TRBV6-5; J: TRBJ1-6; size: NA; D: TRBD1
DNA: TGTGCCAGCAGTGAAGTTTGGGAGACTCCTCGGGGCATTCAGTACTTC; CDR3: CASSEVWETPRGIQYF; V: TRBV6-1; J: TRBJ2-4; size: NA; D: NA
DNA: TGCGCCAGCAGCTTGGAAGCGGGAGTATACAATGAGCAGTTCTTC; CDR3: CASSLEAGVYNEQFF; V: TRBV5-1; J: TRBJ2-1; size: NA; D: TRBD2
DNA: TGTGCCAGCTCACCCGGGACAGGGCTTATGAACACTGAAGCTTTCTTT; CDR3: CASSPGTGLMNTEAFF; V: TRBV18; J: TRBJ1-1; size: NA; D: TRBD1
DNA: TGTGCCAGTAGCCCAACTAGCGTTTGGGATACGCAGTATTTT; CDR3: CASSPTSVWDTQYF; V: TRBV19; J: TRBJ2-3; size: few; D: TRBD2
DNA: TGTGCCAGCAGCCACGGACTAGCGGGGGGGAGTTGGCAGTTCTTC; CDR3: CASSHGLAGGSWQFF; V: TRBV11-2; J: TRBJ2-1; size: NA; D: TRBD2
DNA: TGTGCCAGCAGCCCAACCGACAGCTTGGAAGGCATGGGTTGTCAGCCCCAGCATTTT; CDR3: CASSPTDSLEGMGCQPQHF; V: TRBV11-2; J: TRBJ1-5; size: NA; D: NA
DNA: TGTGCCAGCAGGAGGACAGGGACTTTGTGGAACACCATATATTTT; CDR3: CASRRTGTLWNTIYF; V: TRBV28; J: TRBJ1-3; size: few; D: TRBD1
DNA: TGTGCCAGCAGCTTGTTGTCAGAATATGGCTACACCTTC; CDR3: CASSLLSEYGYTF; V: TRBV5-5; J: TRBJ1-2; size: NA; D: NA
DNA: TGTGCCAGCACTCCCGCAGGGGGCGGGATGAACACTGAAGCTTTCTTT; CDR3: CASTPAGGGMNTEAFF; V: TRBV28; J: TRBJ1-1; size: NA; D: TRBD1
DNA: TGTGCCAGCAGCTTCAGGGTGGGAAACACCATATATTTT; CDR3: CASSFRVGNTIYF; V: TRBV13; J: TRBJ1-3; size: NA; D: NA